The 3 T cell receptor beta chains in this list originate from one sample, sequenced in a study of monozygotic twins with inflammatory bowel disease. TCRdb re-called the 5' RACE reads; one entry per CDR3 protein, DNA not given. This sample's clone table lists fewer than 450,000 distinct CDR3 sequences. The sequencing input was blood. The receptors derive from a human donor with ulcerative colitis or Crohn's disease, or a healthy co-twin of an affected twin (not recorded which).

The chain combines TRBV7-2 with TRBJ2-1; TCRdb proposes TRBD1, but this gene call is untestable without DNA. The CDR3 has 16 amino acids. Germline V CDR1 and CDR2: SGHTA, FQGNSA. The CDR3 is CASSVRGVAIYNEQFF.

The V gene is TRBV6-2 or TRBV6-3, the J gene TRBJ2-7; the TCRdb call, TRBD1, lacks DNA for checking. This CDR3 region has 16 residues. Germline V lookup: CDR1 MNHEY, CDR2 SVGEGT. CDR3: CASSYEEGTGPYEQYF.

This chain uses TRBV27 with TRBJ2-3; the D call from TCRdb, TRBD2, cannot be confirmed without DNA. The CDR3 sequence is 18 residues long. The germline CDR1 and CDR2 sequences are MNHEY and SMNVEV (reference sequence). CDR3 residues: CASSPFPLAGANPNTQYF.